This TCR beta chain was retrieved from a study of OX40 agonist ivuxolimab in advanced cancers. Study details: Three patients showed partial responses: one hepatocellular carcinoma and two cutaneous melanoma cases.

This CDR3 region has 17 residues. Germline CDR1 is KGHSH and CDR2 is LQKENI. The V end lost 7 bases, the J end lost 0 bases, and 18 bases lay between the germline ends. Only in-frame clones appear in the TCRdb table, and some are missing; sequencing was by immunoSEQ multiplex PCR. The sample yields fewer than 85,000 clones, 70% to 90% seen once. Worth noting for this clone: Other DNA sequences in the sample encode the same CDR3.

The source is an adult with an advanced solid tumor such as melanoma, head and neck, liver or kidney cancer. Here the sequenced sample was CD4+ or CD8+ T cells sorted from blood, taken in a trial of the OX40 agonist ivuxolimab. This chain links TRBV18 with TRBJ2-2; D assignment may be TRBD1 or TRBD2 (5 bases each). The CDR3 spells CASCPPAGAANTGELFF. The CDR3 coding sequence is TGTGCCAGCTGTCCCCCAGCCGGGGCCGCGAACACCGGGGAGCTGTTTTTT.